This entry lists 23 T cell receptor beta chains sequenced from one sample in a study of T cell responses to AZD1222 COVID-19 vaccine. Sequenced by immunoSEQ multiplex PCR; TCRdb stores in-frame clones only, minus some. The table has about 150,000 clones, approximately 90% seen once. Sequenced here: peripheral blood, sampled 28 days after the second AZD1222 dose. Receptor source: an adult who received the AZD1222 COVID-19 vaccine.

The sample holds a few counts of this clone. The chain uses TRBV7-2 and TRBJ2-7, with 8 bases that match TRBD1. V trimming: 5 bases; J trimming: 3 bases; junction bases outside the gene matches: 12. Looked up from germline, CDR1 is SGHTA and CDR2 is FQGNSA. This CDR3 has 16 residues. The CDR3 loop is CASSTPRPGTGYEQYF. The CDR3 region has the DNA TGTGCCAGCAGCACGCCCCGGCCTGGGACAGGCTACGAGCAGTACTTC.

The chain couples TRBV28 to TRBJ2-2, with 7 bases identical to TRBD2. There are 14 residues in the CDR3. Trimming cost V 6 bases and J 5 bases; bases outside gene matches: 6. Germline V gene sequence: CDR1 MDHEN, CDR2 SYDVKM. This CDR3 is CASRASGWTGELFF. CDR3 coding DNA: TGTGCCAGCAGAGCTAGCGGTTGGACCGGGGAGCTGTTTTTT.

V is TRBV29-1 and J is TRBJ1-2; no definite D call. V lost 5 bases to trimming and J lost 2 bases, with 12 bases between them. Germline V CDR1 and CDR2: SQVTM, ANQGSEA. The CDR3 contains 13 residues. The CDR3 nucleotides are TGCAGCGTTTCCGGGTCTCTAAACTATGGCTACACCTTC. Its protein product is CSVSGSLNYGYTF.

V and J are TRBV7-9 and TRBJ2-1; 9 bases align to TRBD2. This CDR3 has 15 amino acids. Germline V CDR1 and CDR2: SEHNR, FQNEAQ (reference sequence). After removal of 5 bases from V and 4 bases from J, the junction contained 6 bases not matched to a gene. Written as DNA, the CDR3 is TGTGCCAGCAGCCGTAGCGGGAGCCGGTACAATGAGCAGTTCTTC. Encoded protein: CASSRSGSRYNEQFF. Full variable domain (rest looked up from reference TRBV7-9 and TRBJ2-1): DTGVSQNPRHKITKRGQNVTFRCDPISEHNRLYWYRQTLGQGPEFLTYFQNEAQLEKSRLLSDRFSAERPKGSFSTLEIQRTEQGDSAMYLCASSRSGSRYNEQFFGPGTRLTVL.

The chain carries TRBV7-3 and TRBJ1-1; D not certain. In germline, CDR1 is SGHTA, CDR2 FQGTGA. The CDR3 spans 13 residues. The V end lost 3 bases, the J end lost 2 bases, and 7 bases lay between the germline ends. The CDR3 loop is CASSFDGNTEAFF. The CDR3 bases are TGTGCCAGCAGCTTCGACGGTAACACTGAAGCTTTCTTT.

In its sample, this clone was seen once. The J gene is TRBJ2-1, the V gene TRBV12-5; 8 bases are a match to TRBD2. Germline V gene sequence: CDR1 LGHNT, CDR2 FRNRAP. The trim removed 0 bases at V and 4 bases at J, leaving 17 bases unmatched. CDR3 length: 20 amino acids. The CDR3 is CASGLVSLSGGPSQYNEQFF. Here the CDR3 DNA reads TGTGCTAGTGGTTTGGTCTCCCTCAGCGGGGGACCCTCGCAGTACAATGAGCAGTTCTTC.

The V call is TRBV6-5, the J call TRBJ2-1; D might be TRBD2 (6 bases). Between the trimmed V and J ends, which lost 2 bases and 10 bases, there was a span of 12 bases. CDR1 is MNHEY and CDR2 is SVGAGI in the germline V gene. The CDR3 is 13 amino acids. The CDR3 reads CASSYAFGGEQFF. The CDR3 bases are TGTGCCAGCAGTTACGCATTCGGGGGAGAGCAGTTCTTC.

The chain couples TRBV11-2 to TRBJ1-1; 7 bases map to TRBD1. V shed 5 bases and J 1 base; nucleotides not matched to a gene: 7. Germline V gene sequence: CDR1 SGHAT, CDR2 FQNNGV. The CDR3 sequence is 15 residues long. CDR3 coding DNA: TGTGCCAGCAGCCTCGAACAGGGGAGGAACACTGAAGCTTTCTTT. This codes for CASSLEQGRNTEAFF.

The rearrangement joins TRBV5-4 to TRBJ2-4, with 7 nucleotides matching TRBD1. V dropped 3 bases and J dropped 0; count of bases not matched to a gene: 6. Germline V lookup: CDR1 SGHNT, CDR2 YYREEE (reference sequence). The CDR3 length is 16 residues. The CDR3 spells CASSSGQSLAKNIQYF. The CDR3 nucleotides read TGTGCCAGCAGCTCGGGACAGAGTCTAGCCAAAAACATTCAGTACTTC.

The chain combines TRBV6-2 or TRBV6-3 with TRBJ2-2; D remains ambiguous. Trimming removed 5 bases at V and 2 bases at J, with 6 bases between. Looked up from germline, CDR1 is MNHEY and CDR2 is SVGEGT. This CDR3 is 13 amino acids long. Written as DNA, the CDR3 is TGTGCCAGCAGTGACACAAACACCGGGGAGCTGTTTTTT. Translating gives CASSDTNTGELFF.

The chain has TRBV6-1 and TRBJ1-2; D gene ambiguous. The CDR3 is made up of 14 amino acids. Deletions cut 5 bases from V and 4 bases from J, with 14 bases between. The germline V gene has CDR1 MNHNS and CDR2 SASEGT. CDR3 in amino acids: CASSSDPPGYGYTF. CDR3 coding DNA: TGTGCCAGCAGTTCCGACCCCCCCGGCTATGGCTACACCTTC.

As to this clone: The identical CDR3 is also encoded by other nucleotide sequences in the sample. V gene TRBV12-3 or TRBV12-4 combines with J gene TRBJ1-1; D may be TRBD1 (5 bases). This CDR3 comprises 13 residues. V was clipped by 6 bases and J by 1 base, with 9 bases between them. CDR3 in amino acids: CASSLGPNTEAFF. The CDR3 DNA is TGTGCCAGCAGCCTGGGACCGAACACTGAAGCTTTCTTT.

A word on this clone: Mismatch with germline at one junction end may stem from a read error. V is TRBV5-6 and J is TRBJ2-7, with 8 bases fitting TRBD1. Germline V gene lookup returns CDR1 SGHDT and CDR2 YYEEEE. CDR3 length: 16 residues. CDR3 protein: CASRLVDRASSYEQYF. CDR3 coding DNA: TGTGCCAGCAGATTGGTGGACAGGGCATCCTCCTACGAGCAGTACTTC.

The rearrangement joins TRBV6-2 or TRBV6-3 to TRBJ1-2, with D possibly matching TRBD1 (5 bases). V shed 4 bases and J shed 1 base, with 19 bases lying between them. This CDR3 spans 17 amino acids. Germline loops: CDR1 MNHEY, CDR2 SVGEGT. The CDR3 is CASSSHRDGFVNYGYTF. CDR3 nucleotides: TGTGCCAGCAGTTCACACCGGGACGGATTTGTTAACTATGGCTACACCTTC.

V is TRBV7-2 and J is TRBJ2-2; TRBD1 matches at 12 bases. The length of the CDR3 is 18 residues. Unmatched junction bases numbered 5, after V lost 0 bases and J lost 3 bases. Per the germline V gene, CDR1 is SGHTA and CDR2 is FQGNSA. CDR3 residues: CASSLAGTGGIDTGELFF. CDR3 nucleotides: TGTGCCAGCAGCTTAGCCGGGACAGGGGGCATTGACACCGGGGAGCTGTTTTTT.

The V and J genes are TRBV5-4 and TRBJ1-5, with D perhaps matching TRBD1 (5 bases). In germline, CDR1 is SGHNT, CDR2 YYREEE (reference sequence). Between the trimmed V and J ends, which lost 3 bases and 5 bases, there was a span of 12 bases. The CDR3 runs to 14 residues. This chain's CDR3 is CASSSGDRDQPQHF. The CDR3 DNA reads as TGTGCCAGCAGCTCGGGGGATAGGGATCAGCCCCAGCATTTT. The whole variable domain, filled in from reference TRBV5-4 and TRBJ1-5, reads ETGVTQSPTHLIKTRGQQVTLRCSSQSGHNTVSWYQQALGQGPQFIFQYYREEENGRGNFPPRFSGLQFPNYSSELNVNALELDDSALYLCASSSGDRDQPQHFGDGTRLSIL.

As DNA, the CDR3 is TGTGCCAGCACTGCTGGGCCCCGACTTTCCCAGCATTTT. Translation: CASTAGPRLSQHF. The chain joins TRBV12-3 or TRBV12-4 to TRBJ1-5; D is undetermined. Trimming removed 7 bases at V and 11 bases at J, with 18 bases between. The CDR3 has 13 amino acids.

The chain recombines TRBV28 with TRBJ1-5; maybe TRBD1 (5 bases). The V end was cut by 2 bases, the J end by 2 bases, with 19 bases between. This CDR3 is 18 amino acids long. Germline V CDR1 and CDR2: MDHEN, SYDVKM. CDR3 sequence (DNA): TGTGCCAGCAGTTTAGGGTGGGGGGACTTAACGGGCAATCAGCCCCAGCATTTT. Amino acids: CASSLGWGDLTGNQPQHF.

The chain couples TRBV28 to TRBJ1-5; weak D call: TRBD1 (5 bases). From germline, CDR1 is MDHEN and CDR2 SYDVKM. CDR3 size: 13 residues. The V end lost 7 bases, the J end lost 3 bases, and 10 bases lay between the germline ends. As DNA, the CDR3 is TGTGCCAGCAACCAGGGAACCAATCAGCCCCAGCATTTT. It is translated as CASNQGTNQPQHF.

The chain uses TRBV7-2 and TRBJ1-4; D is unclear. V was shortened by 1 base and J by 8 bases, with 8 bases between the two germline ends. The CDR3 contains 13 residues. The germline gives CDR1 SGHTA, CDR2 FQGNSA. Written as DNA, the CDR3 is TGTGCCAGCAGCTTAGGCGGAGGGGAAAAACTGTTTTTT. Protein product: CASSLGGGEKLFF.

CDR3 protein: CASSLAFAGRGNTIYF. The CDR3 nucleotides are TGTGCCAGCAGCTTAGCGTTTGCGGGGAGGGGAAACACCATATATTTT. V and J are TRBV7-2 and TRBJ1-3; D is ambiguous. Germline V gene data show CDR1 as SGHTA and CDR2 as FQGNSA. The CDR3 contains 16 residues. Trimming removed 0 bases from V and 4 bases from J, with 13 bases in between.

The chain is built from TRBV2 and TRBJ2-5; D possibly corresponds to TRBD2 (7 bases). The CDR3 runs 15 residues. CDR1 is SNHLY, CDR2 FYNNEI, per germline. Trimming cost V 4 bases and J 4 bases, with 16 bases left between them. The DNA for the CDR3 is TGTGCCAGCAGTGTAGGACGGGGGGCCGGAGAGACCCAGTACTTC. Its translation: CASSVGRGAGETQYF.

The chain links TRBV5-6 to TRBJ2-5, with 7 bases matching TRBD1. In germline, CDR1 is SGHDT, CDR2 YYEEEE. J gave up 1 base and V 0 bases, and 6 bases lay outside the gene matches. This CDR3 region has 16 residues. The CDR3 DNA reads as TGTGCCAGCAGCTTGGCCCCGACAGGGAGCCAAGAGACCCAGTACTTC. It translates to CASSLAPTGSQETQYF.